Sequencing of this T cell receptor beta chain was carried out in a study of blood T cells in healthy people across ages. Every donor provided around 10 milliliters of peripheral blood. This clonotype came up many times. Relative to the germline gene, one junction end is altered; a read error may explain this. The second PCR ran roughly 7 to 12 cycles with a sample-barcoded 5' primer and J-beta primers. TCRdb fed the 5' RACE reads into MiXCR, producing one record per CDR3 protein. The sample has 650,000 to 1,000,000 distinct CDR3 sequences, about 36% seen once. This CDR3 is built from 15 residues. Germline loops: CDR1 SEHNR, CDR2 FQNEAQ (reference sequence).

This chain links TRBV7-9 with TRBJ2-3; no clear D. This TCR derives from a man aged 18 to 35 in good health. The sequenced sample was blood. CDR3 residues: CASSLVGTSTDTQYF. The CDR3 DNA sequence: TGTGCCAGCAGTTTAGTCGGTACTAGCACAGATACGCAGTATTTT.